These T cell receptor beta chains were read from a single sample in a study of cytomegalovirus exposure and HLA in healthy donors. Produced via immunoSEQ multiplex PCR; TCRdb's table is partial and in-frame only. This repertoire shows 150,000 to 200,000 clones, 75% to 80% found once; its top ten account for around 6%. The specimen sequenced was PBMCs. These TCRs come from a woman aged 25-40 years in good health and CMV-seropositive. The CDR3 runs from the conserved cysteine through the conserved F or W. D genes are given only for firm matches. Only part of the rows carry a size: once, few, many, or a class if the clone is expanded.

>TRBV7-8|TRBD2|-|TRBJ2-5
CASSLLPGLAGEETQYF
TGTGCCAGCAGCTTGCTTCCGGGACTAGCGGGAGAGGAGACCCAGTACTTC
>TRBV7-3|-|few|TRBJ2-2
CASSLWGVNTGELFF
TGTGCCAGCAGCTTATGGGGAGTGAACACCGGGGAGCTGTTTTTT
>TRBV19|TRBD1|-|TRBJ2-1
CASSRQGVYNEQFF
TGTGCCAGTAGTAGACAGGGGGTGTACAATGAGCAGTTCTTC
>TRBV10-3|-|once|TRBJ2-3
CAIRGVAATDTQYF
TGTGCCATCAGGGGTGTAGCGGCCACAGATACGCAGTATTTT
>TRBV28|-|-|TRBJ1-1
CASSSGQDTEAFF
TGTGCCAGCAGTTCTGGACAAGACACTGAAGCTTTCTTT
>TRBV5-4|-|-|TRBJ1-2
CASSLPQGSSGGYTF
TGTGCCAGCAGCTTACCGCAGGGTTCGTCAGGAGGCTACACCTTC
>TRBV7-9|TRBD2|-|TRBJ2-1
CASSILAGGSYNEQFF
TGTGCCAGCAGCATACTAGCGGGAGGGTCCTACAATGAGCAGTTCTTC
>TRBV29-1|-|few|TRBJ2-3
CSVLGGDRDTDTQYF
TGCAGCGTTTTAGGAGGGGATAGGGACACAGATACGCAGTATTTT
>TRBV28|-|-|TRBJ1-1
CASSLIAPPRASF
TGTGCCAGCAGTTTAATTGCCCCCCCCAGGGCCTCCTTT
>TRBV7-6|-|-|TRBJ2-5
CASSLAIADMGTETQYF
TGTGCCAGCAGCTTAGCCATAGCGGATATGGGGACGGAGACCCAGTACTTC
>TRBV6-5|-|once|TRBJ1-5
CASSSTGSNQPQHF
TGTGCCAGCAGTTCTACAGGGAGCAATCAGCCCCAGCATTTT
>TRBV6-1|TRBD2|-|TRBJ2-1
CATPSGRADEQFF
TGTGCCACACCTAGCGGGAGGGCCGATGAGCAGTTCTTC
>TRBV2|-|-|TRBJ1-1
CASSEAVSWNTEAFF
TGTGCCAGCAGTGAAGCTGTCAGTTGGAACACTGAAGCTTTCTTT
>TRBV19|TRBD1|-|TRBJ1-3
CASSIGTGSGNTIYF
TGTGCCAGTAGTATTGGGACAGGCTCTGGAAACACCATATATTTT
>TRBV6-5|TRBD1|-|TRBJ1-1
CASSLRWDRGTEAFF
TGTGCCAGCAGCCTACGGTGGGACAGGGGTACTGAAGCTTTCTTT
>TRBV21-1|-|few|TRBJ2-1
CASSKASGGTTNSYNEQFF
TGTGCCAGCAGCAAAGCTTCCGGGGGGACCACAAACTCCTACAATGAGCAGTTCTTC
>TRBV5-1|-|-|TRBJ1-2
CASSLDSSNYGYTF
TGCGCCAGCAGCTTGGATAGCAGCAACTATGGCTACACCTTC
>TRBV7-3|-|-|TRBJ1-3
CASSLMGGSSGNTIYF
TGTGCCAGCAGCTTAATGGGGGGAAGCTCTGGAAACACCATATATTTT
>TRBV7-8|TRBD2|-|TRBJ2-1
CASSPEPAGSYNEQFF
TGTGCCAGCAGCCCCGAACCAGCGGGGTCCTACAATGAGCAGTTCTTC
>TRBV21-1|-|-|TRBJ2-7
CASSKARDETFYEQYF
TGTGCCAGCAGCAAAGCGCGGGATGAAACATTCTACGAGCAGTACTTC
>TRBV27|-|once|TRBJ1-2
CASSLSGGYGYTF
TGTGCCAGCAGTTTATCGGGGGGGTACGGCTACACCTTC
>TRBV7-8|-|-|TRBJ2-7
CASSAYEVDYEQYF
TGTGCCAGCAGCGCGTACGAGGTGGACTACGAGCAGTACTTC
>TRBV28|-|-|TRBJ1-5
CASTTPVKNQPQHF
TGTGCCAGCACCACCCCGGTTAAGAATCAGCCCCAGCATTTT
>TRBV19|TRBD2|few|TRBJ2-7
CASSEVAGSYEQYF
TGTGCCAGTAGTGAGGTAGCGGGCTCCTACGAGCAGTACTTC
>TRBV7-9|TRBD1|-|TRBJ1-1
CASSPTGTGDEAFF
TGTGCCAGCAGCCCCACCGGGACAGGGGATGAAGCTTTCTTT